This TCR beta chain was found in a study of CD8 T cells in Susac syndrome. The CDR3 spans 13 residues. V was clipped by 3 bases and J by 9 bases, with 14 bases between them. Germline V gives CDR1 SGHTA, CDR2 FQGNSA. Random-hexamer reverse transcription was applied to about 0.45 to 1 ug RNA. Via MiXCR, TCRdb re-called the immunoSEQ multiplex PCR reads, giving one row per CDR3 protein. The repertoire holds around 130,000 distinct CDR3 sequences, around 94% seen once, with about 0.13% in the top ten. The gene calls are TRBV7-2 and TRBJ1-2; the D is unclear. Sequences were obtained from CD4+ T cells from PBMCs. This clonotype was obtained from a human donor with multiple sclerosis. The CDR3 nucleotides read TGTGCCAGCAGCTTTGAGGGTACCGGTAGCTACACCTTC. Translation gives CASSFEGTGSYTF.